What follows are 18 T cell receptor beta chains derived from one specimen sequenced in a study of shared clonotypes between healthy human individuals. The assay was immunoSEQ multiplex PCR, and TCRdb's table has in-frame clones only and misses some. The sample lists about 590,000 clones; less than 97% were seen once. Naivety among CD8 cells was defined by CD45RO negativity and positive CCR7 selection, thereby excluding terminally differentiated effector memory CD45RA+ cells. Sequenced input: naive CD8+ T cells sorted from blood. These TCRs come from a woman aged 25 to 45 in good health.

The rearrangement joins TRBV19 to TRBJ1-5, with no clear D. CDR1 and CDR2 (germline): LNHDA, SQIVND (reference sequence). Trimming took off 3 bases at V and 3 bases at J, with 21 bases between the two ends. The CDR3 runs to 18 residues. The CDR3 loop is CASSIPPPDGAYNQPQHF. The DNA of the CDR3 is TGTGCCAGTAGTATTCCCCCGCCGGACGGAGCCTACAATCAGCCCCAGCATTTT.

This sequence joins TRBV19 and TRBJ2-2, with D possibly TRBD1 on 5 matching bases. The ends were cut back, 5 bases at V and 5 bases at J, with 21 bases in the middle. Germline V lookup: CDR1 LNHDA, CDR2 SQIVND (reference sequence). CDR3 length: 17 amino acids. The CDR3 DNA reads as TGTGCCAGTAGTCAGGGCGCCGGGTTAATTTGGACCGGGGAGCTGTTTTTT. Encoded protein: CASSQGAGLIWTGELFF. Together with reference TRBV19 and TRBJ2-2, the CDR3 gives the full variable domain: DGGITQSPKYLFRKEGQNVTLSCEQNLNHDAMYWYRQDPGQGLRLIYYSQIVNDFQKGDIAEGYSVSREKKESFPLTVTSAQKNPTAFYLCASSQGAGLIWTGELFFGEGSRLTVL.

With regard to this clone: Other DNA sequences from this sample encode an identical CDR3 as well. The rearrangement links TRBV6-5 to TRBJ2-7, with 7 bases matching TRBD1. Losses at the gene ends were 2 bases for V and 2 bases for J; bases not matched to a gene: 0. This CDR3 is 13 amino acids long. CDR1 MNHEY and CDR2 SVGAGI come from the germline V gene. The CDR3 protein is CASSYDRAYEQYF. CDR3 nucleotides: TGTGCCAGCAGTTACGACAGGGCCTACGAGCAGTACTTC.

CDR3 in DNA: TGTGCCAGCAGCCTCGACGGGGACTACGAGCAGTACTTC. Its protein is CASSLDGDYEQYF. This sequence joins TRBV11-2 and TRBJ2-7; D perhaps matches TRBD2 (5 bases). Germline V gene sequence: CDR1 SGHAT, CDR2 FQNNGV. Between the trimmed V and J ends, which lost 5 bases and 3 bases, there was a span of 11 bases. The CDR3 is 13 residues long.

This sequence joins TRBV6-1 and TRBJ2-1, with D maybe TRBD1 (7 bases). The CDR3 extends over 13 amino acids. Germline V gene lookup returns CDR1 MNHNS and CDR2 SASEGT. Trimming took off 7 bases at V and 3 bases at J, with 10 bases between the two ends. CDR3 residues: CASNRGGYNEQFF. Written as DNA, the CDR3 is TGTGCCAGCAACAGGGGAGGCTACAATGAGCAGTTCTTC.

The CDR3 is CASSMASPDQPQHF. CDR3 nucleotide sequence: TGTGCCAGTAGTATGGCCTCCCCCGATCAGCCCCAGCATTTT. The rearrangement uses TRBV19 and TRBJ1-5; D gene unclear. The CDR3 is 14 residues long. The germline V gene encodes CDR1 LNHDA and CDR2 SQIVND (reference sequence). V gave up 3 bases and J gave up 5 bases, with 11 bases separating them.

Note on this clone: Within the sample, other DNA sequences also encode this same CDR3. The chain joins TRBV27 to TRBJ1-5; D is possibly TRBD1 (5 bases). This CDR3 region has 14 residues. Germline CDR1 is MNHEY and CDR2 is SMNVEV (reference sequence). V was cut by 6 bases and J by 0 bases, with 9 bases left in between. CDR3 DNA sequence: TGTGCCAGCAGCGTTACAGGTAGCAATCAGCCCCAGCATTTT. Translated, it gives CASSVTGSNQPQHF.

The chain has TRBV7-9 and TRBJ1-1, with no clear D. Germline CDR1 is SEHNR and CDR2 is FQNEAQ (reference sequence). The CDR3 is 13 residues long. V lost 4 bases to trimming and J lost 6 bases, with 12 bases between them. CDR3 coding DNA: TGTGCCAGCAGCTCCCAAAATAACCCTGAAGCTTTCTTT. Its translation: CASSSQNNPEAFF. Variable domain in full (rest from reference TRBV7-9 and TRBJ1-1): DTGVSQNPRHKITKRGQNVTFRCDPISEHNRLYWYRQTLGQGPEFLTYFQNEAQLEKSRLLSDRFSAERPKGSFSTLEIQRTEQGDSAMYLCASSSQNNPEAFFGQGTRLTVV.

V gene TRBV19 combines with J gene TRBJ2-7, with 9 bases lining up with TRBD2. Trimming at V came to 5 bases and at J to 2 bases, leaving 4 bases not matched to a gene. Germline V CDR1 and CDR2: LNHDA, SQIVND (reference sequence). The CDR3 covers 14 residues. For the CDR3, the DNA is TGTGCCAGTAGTTCAAGACTAGCGGCCTACGAGCAGTACTTC. Translated, it gives CASSSRLAAYEQYF.

The J gene is TRBJ2-5, the V gene TRBV28, with 10 nucleotides matching TRBD1. The DNA end lines up better with TRBJ2-7; the J call may be wrong. CDR1 is MDHEN, CDR2 SYDVKM, per germline. The CDR3 is 15 residues long. CDR3 residues: CASSKAGTGVYEQYF. In DNA form, the CDR3 reads TGTGCCAGCAGTAAAGCCGGGACAGGGGTCTACGAGCAGTACTTC.

The chain employs TRBV9 and TRBJ2-3; TRBD2 agrees at 15 bases. V lost 5 bases, J lost 3 bases, and 7 bases stayed unmatched. The CDR3 contains 17 residues. Looked up from germline, CDR1 is SGDLS and CDR2 is YYNGEE. The CDR3 bases are TGTGCCAGCAGTCCCTTTGGACTAGCGGGAGGGACAGATACGCAGTATTTT. Residues: CASSPFGLAGGTDTQYF.

The chain links TRBV7-9 to TRBJ1-4, with D possibly being TRBD1 (5 bases). The CDR3 contains 14 residues. Germline loops: CDR1 SEHNR, CDR2 FQNEAQ (reference sequence). V lost 6 bases, J lost 6 bases, and 14 bases lay in between. CDR3 amino acids: CASRRDSDYEKLFF. The CDR3 DNA reads as TGTGCCAGCAGACGAGACAGTGACTATGAAAAACTGTTTTTT.

CDR3 DNA: TGTGCCAGCACCCCAACGGACGTCTATGGCTACACCTTC. This codes for CASTPTDVYGYTF. The chain is built from TRBV28 and TRBJ1-2, with unresolved D. Germline V gene data show CDR1 as MDHEN and CDR2 as SYDVKM. Deletions cut 7 bases from V and 4 bases from J, with 13 bases between. The CDR3 has 13 residues.

The sample holds a few counts of this clone. The gene calls are TRBV2 and TRBJ1-5; D perhaps matches TRBD1 (6 bases). The CDR3 runs 16 residues. Germline CDR1 and CDR2: SNHLY and FYNNEI. The V end was cut by 2 bases, the J end by 5 bases, with 16 bases between. In DNA, the CDR3 is TGTGCCAGCAGTGAACCTAACAGGGTCGGGGATCAGCCCCAGCATTTT. Translation: CASSEPNRVGDQPQHF.

The V and J genes are TRBV27 and TRBJ2-5; 7 bases fit TRBD2. Losses at the gene ends were 0 bases for V and 7 bases for J; bases not matched to a gene: 11. The CDR3 covers 16 residues. From germline, CDR1 is MNHEY and CDR2 SMNVEV (reference sequence). This CDR3 reads CASSLSGWEGLGTQYF. The CDR3, as DNA: TGTGCCAGCAGTTTATCGGGGTGGGAGGGCCTCGGGACCCAGTACTTC.

This clone is a singleton in its sample. The chain recombines TRBV11-2 with TRBJ2-5; tentatively, D is TRBD1 (6 bases). The DNA matches TRBJ2-7 better at its end, which makes the J call doubtful. Germline CDR1 is SGHAT and CDR2 is FQNNGV. The CDR3 covers 14 residues. The chain's CDR3 is CASSPAGDFYEQYF. CDR3 nucleotides: TGTGCCAGCAGCCCAGCAGGGGATTTCTACGAGCAGTACTTC.

This chain joins TRBV27 and TRBJ2-1; D ambiguous. The CDR3 contains 11 residues. Per the germline V gene, CDR1 is MNHEY and CDR2 is SMNVEV (reference sequence). The V end lost 5 bases, the J end lost 4 bases, and 3 bases lay between the germline ends. CDR3 nucleotide sequence: TGTGCCAGCAGTCAGTACAATGAGCAGTTCTTC. Translation gives CASSQYNEQFF.

The V gene is TRBV19, the J gene TRBJ1-3, with D maybe TRBD1 (6 bases). The CDR3 totals 16 residues. Germline V gene data show CDR1 as LNHDA and CDR2 as SQIVND (reference sequence). V was pared by 6 bases and J by 0 bases, with 15 bases between. Here the CDR3 reads CASSLGTPVSGNTIYF. The CDR3 DNA reads as TGTGCCAGTAGCCTCGGGACACCTGTCTCTGGAAACACCATATATTTT.